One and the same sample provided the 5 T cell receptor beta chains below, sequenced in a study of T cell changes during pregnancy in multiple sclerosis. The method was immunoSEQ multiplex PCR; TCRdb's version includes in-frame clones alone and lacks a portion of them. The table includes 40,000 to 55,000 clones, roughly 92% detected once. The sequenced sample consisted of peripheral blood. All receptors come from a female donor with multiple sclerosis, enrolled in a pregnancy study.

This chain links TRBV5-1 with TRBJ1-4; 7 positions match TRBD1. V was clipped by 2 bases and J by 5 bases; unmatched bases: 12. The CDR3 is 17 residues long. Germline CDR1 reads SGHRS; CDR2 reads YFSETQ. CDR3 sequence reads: CASSLPYTGEGNEKLFF. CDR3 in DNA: TGCGCCAGCAGCTTACCTTATACAGGGGAGGGGAATGAAAAACTGTTTTTT.

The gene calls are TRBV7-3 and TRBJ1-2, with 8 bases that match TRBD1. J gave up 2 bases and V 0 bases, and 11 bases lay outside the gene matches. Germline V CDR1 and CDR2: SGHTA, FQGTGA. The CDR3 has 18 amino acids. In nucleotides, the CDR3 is TGTGCCAGCAGCTTAACGTTAGGACAGGGAACTGTAAACTATGGCTACACCTTC. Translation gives CASSLTLGQGTVNYGYTF.

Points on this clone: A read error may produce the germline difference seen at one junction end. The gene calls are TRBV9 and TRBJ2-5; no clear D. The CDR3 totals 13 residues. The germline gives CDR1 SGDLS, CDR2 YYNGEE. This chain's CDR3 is CASSAPGRDPTDF. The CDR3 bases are TGTGCCAGCAGCGCCCCTGGCCGTGACCCAACGGACTTC.

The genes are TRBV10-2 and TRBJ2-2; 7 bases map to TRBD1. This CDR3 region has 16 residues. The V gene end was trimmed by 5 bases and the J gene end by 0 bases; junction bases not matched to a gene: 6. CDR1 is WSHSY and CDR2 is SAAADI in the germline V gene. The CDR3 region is CASSSDRSANTGELFF. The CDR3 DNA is TGCGCCAGCAGTTCGGACAGGTCCGCGAACACCGGGGAGCTGTTTTTT.

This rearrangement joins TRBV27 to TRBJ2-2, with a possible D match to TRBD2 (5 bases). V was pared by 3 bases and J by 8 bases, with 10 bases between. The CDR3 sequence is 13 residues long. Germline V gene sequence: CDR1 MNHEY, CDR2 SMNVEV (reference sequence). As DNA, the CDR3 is TGTGCCAGCAGTTTCGGGGTAGGGGGGGAGCTGTTTTTT. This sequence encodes CASSFGVGGELFF.